The rows below give T cell receptor beta chains drawn from one sample of a study of identical twins. TCRdb redid the calling of the 5' RACE reads with MiXCR, one entry per CDR3 protein. The table has 500,000 to 550,000 distinct CDR3 sequences, about 20% seen once. The same sample was also studied in work on yellow fever vaccine responses in identical twins.

The sequencing sample was made of CD4+ T cells sorted from blood. Receptors originate from a woman aged 18-29 years in good health. CDR3s include the opening cysteine and the closing phenylalanine or tryptophan. Each record gives: D gene, J gene, clone size, V gene, CDR3 protein, CDR3 DNA. D genes are given only for firm matches. Expanded clones get a size class; other rows say once, few or many, or leave the size out.

D: -
J: TRBJ2-3
size: -
V: TRBV7-8
CDR3: CASDTLVRGTDTQYF
DNA: TGTGCCAGTGACACCCTAGTTCGGGGCACAGATACGCAGTATTTT

D: TRBD2
J: TRBJ2-1
size: few
V: TRBV3-1
CDR3: CASTQGLADYNEQFF
DNA: TGTGCCAGCACCCAAGGACTAGCGGATTACAATGAGCAGTTCTTC

D: TRBD2
J: TRBJ2-6
size: few
V: TRBV7-8
CDR3: CASRETSGGAGANVLTF
DNA: TGTGCCAGCAGGGAAACTAGCGGGGGGGCTGGGGCCAACGTCCTGACTTTC

D: TRBD2
J: TRBJ2-1
size: few
V: TRBV12-3/TRBV12-4
CDR3: CASSLLAAPGPYNEQFF
DNA: TGTGCCAGCAGTTTGCTAGCGGCCCCCGGCCCCTACAATGAGCAGTTCTTC

D: -
J: TRBJ1-1
size: -
V: TRBV3-1
CDR3: CASSQGWMNTEAFF
DNA: TGTGCCAGCAGCCAAGGGTGGATGAACACTGAAGCTTTCTTT

D: TRBD2
J: TRBJ2-7
size: -
V: TRBV29-1
CDR3: CSVGTSGVYEQYF
DNA: TGCAGCGTCGGGACTAGCGGAGTCTACGAGCAGTACTTC

D: -
J: TRBJ2-7
size: few
V: TRBV7-9
CDR3: CASSSYGAEHSYEQYF
DNA: TGTGCCAGCAGCTCCTATGGGGCGGAACACTCCTACGAGCAGTACTTC

D: -
J: TRBJ2-2
size: few
V: TRBV5-1
CDR3: CASTSSTSQTGELFF
DNA: TGCGCCAGCACCTCCTCGACTAGTCAGACCGGGGAGCTGTTTTTT

D: -
J: TRBJ2-3
size: -
V: TRBV20-1
CDR3: CSAHPWGKRTDTQYF
DNA: TGCAGTGCCCACCCGTGGGGAAAGCGGACAGATACGCAGTATTTT

D: TRBD2
J: TRBJ2-3
size: few
V: TRBV5-1
CDR3: CASSPQTSGTDTQYF
DNA: TGCGCCAGCAGCCCCCAGACTAGCGGCACAGATACGCAGTATTTT

D: TRBD2
J: TRBJ2-3
size: few
V: TRBV5-1
CDR3: CASSLLSGGRTDTQYF
DNA: TGCGCCAGCAGCTTGCTTAGCGGGGGACGCACAGATACGCAGTATTTT

D: -
J: TRBJ1-1
size: -
V: TRBV3-1
CDR3: CASRFRDKDTEAFF
DNA: TGTGCCAGCAGATTCCGGGACAAGGACACTGAAGCTTTCTTT

D: TRBD1
J: TRBJ1-1
size: -
V: TRBV20-1
CDR3: CSAFRDRGWRNTEAFF
DNA: TGCAGTGCCTTTAGGGACAGGGGGTGGCGGAACACTGAAGCTTTCTTT

D: -
J: TRBJ2-5
size: -
V: TRBV12-3/TRBV12-4
CDR3: CASTQGGGGGKTQYF
DNA: TGTGCCAGCACCCAAGGGGGGGGCGGGGGAAAGACCCAGTACTTC

D: -
J: TRBJ2-2
size: -
V: TRBV20-1
CDR3: CSARDMNTGELFF
DNA: TGCAGTGCAAGGGACATGAACACCGGGGAGCTGTTTTTT

D: -
J: TRBJ1-3
size: -
V: TRBV25-1
CDR3: CASGLSSGNTIYF
DNA: TGTGCCAGCGGCTTAAGCTCTGGAAACACCATATATTTT

D: TRBD2
J: TRBJ2-1
size: few
V: TRBV5-5
CDR3: CASTGTSGKQFF
DNA: TGTGCCAGCACCGGGACTAGCGGAAAGCAGTTCTTC

D: -
J: TRBJ2-5
size: -
V: TRBV18
CDR3: CASSPGPASRETQYF
DNA: TGTGCCAGCTCACCTGGACCAGCATCCAGGGAGACCCAGTACTTC

D: -
J: TRBJ2-4
size: -
V: TRBV19
CDR3: CASSIPGIAKNIQYF
DNA: TGTGCCAGTAGTATCCCGGGAATAGCCAAAAACATTCAGTACTTC

D: -
J: TRBJ2-5
size: -
V: TRBV29-1
CDR3: CSVEERGRETQYF
DNA: TGCAGCGTTGAAGAGAGGGGAAGAGAGACCCAGTACTTC

D: -
J: TRBJ2-2
size: -
V: TRBV14
CDR3: CASSQAGSGELFF
DNA: TGTGCCAGCAGCCAAGCTGGGTCCGGGGAGCTGTTTTTT

D: TRBD1
J: TRBJ2-1
size: few
V: TRBV10-3
CDR3: CAISESMGQGAWEQFF
DNA: TGTGCCATCAGTGAGTCCATGGGACAGGGGGCGTGGGAGCAGTTCTTC

D: TRBD2
J: TRBJ2-1
size: -
V: TRBV20-1
CDR3: CSATEPGLAGGSSYNEQFF
DNA: TGCAGTGCTACTGAACCGGGACTAGCGGGAGGGAGCTCCTACAATGAGCAGTTCTTC

D: -
J: TRBJ2-3
size: once
V: TRBV29-1
CDR3: CSGAGTRSSTDTQYF
DNA: TGCAGCGGGGCCGGGACAAGGTCTAGCACAGATACGCAGTATTTT

D: -
J: TRBJ2-1
size: -
V: TRBV5-1
CDR3: CASTPMASSQNEQFF
DNA: TGCGCCAGCACCCCCATGGCTAGCTCCCAGAATGAGCAGTTCTTC

D: -
J: TRBJ2-5
size: -
V: TRBV12-3/TRBV12-4
CDR3: CASSFVRSDQETQYF
DNA: TGTGCCAGCAGTTTTGTTAGGAGCGACCAAGAGACCCAGTACTTC

D: -
J: TRBJ2-3
size: -
V: TRBV7-2
CDR3: CASSLGSDRDTQYF
DNA: TGTGCCAGCAGCTTAGGTAGCGACAGAGATACGCAGTATTTT

D: -
J: TRBJ2-2
size: many
V: TRBV6-1
CDR3: CASSRTANTGELFF
DNA: TGTGCCAGCTCTCGCACCGCGAACACCGGGGAGCTGTTTTTT

D: TRBD2
J: TRBJ2-1
size: few
V: TRBV5-1
CDR3: CASSRRDSGSYEQFF
DNA: TGCGCCAGCAGCCGCCGTGATAGCGGGAGTTATGAGCAGTTCTTC

D: TRBD1
J: TRBJ1-2
size: few
V: TRBV12-3/TRBV12-4
CDR3: CASSDRETNYGYTF
DNA: TGTGCCAGCAGTGACAGGGAGACTAACTATGGCTACACCTTC

D: -
J: TRBJ2-1
size: few
V: TRBV12-3/TRBV12-4
CDR3: CASINGQSSYNEQFF
DNA: TGTGCCAGCATCAACGGACAGAGCTCCTACAATGAGCAGTTCTTC

D: TRBD1
J: TRBJ2-1
size: many
V: TRBV7-2
CDR3: CASRGTGGYNEQFF
DNA: TGTGCCAGCAGGGGGACAGGGGGCTACAATGAGCAGTTCTTC

D: -
J: TRBJ1-1
size: few
V: TRBV6-5
CDR3: CASSYNSPNTEAFF
DNA: TGTGCCAGCAGTTACAACAGTCCGAACACTGAAGCTTTCTTT

D: TRBD1
J: TRBJ1-1
size: few
V: TRBV2
CDR3: CASSAGTGGYAEAFF
DNA: TGTGCCAGCAGCGCCGGGACAGGGGGCTACGCTGAAGCTTTCTTT

D: TRBD2
J: TRBJ2-1
size: few
V: TRBV20-1
CDR3: CSAPGLAGGRYNEQFF
DNA: TGCAGTGCGCCGGGACTAGCGGGAGGGCGGTACAATGAGCAGTTCTTC

D: TRBD2
J: TRBJ2-2
size: -
V: TRBV20-1
CDR3: CSARTLAGGGAGELFF
DNA: TGCAGTGCTAGGACCCTAGCGGGGGGGGGCGCCGGGGAGCTGTTTTTT